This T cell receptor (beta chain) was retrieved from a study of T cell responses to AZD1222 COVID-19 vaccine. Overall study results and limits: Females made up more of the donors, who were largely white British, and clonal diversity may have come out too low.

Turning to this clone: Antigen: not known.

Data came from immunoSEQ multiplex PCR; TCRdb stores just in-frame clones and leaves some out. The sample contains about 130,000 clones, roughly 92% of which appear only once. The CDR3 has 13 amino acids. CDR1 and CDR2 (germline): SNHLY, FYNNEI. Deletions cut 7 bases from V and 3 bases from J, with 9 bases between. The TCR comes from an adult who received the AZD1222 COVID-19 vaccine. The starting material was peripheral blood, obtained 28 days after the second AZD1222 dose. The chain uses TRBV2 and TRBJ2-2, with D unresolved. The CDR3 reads CASNPRDTGELFF. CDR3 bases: TGTGCCAGCAACCCAAGAGACACCGGGGAGCTGTTTTTT.